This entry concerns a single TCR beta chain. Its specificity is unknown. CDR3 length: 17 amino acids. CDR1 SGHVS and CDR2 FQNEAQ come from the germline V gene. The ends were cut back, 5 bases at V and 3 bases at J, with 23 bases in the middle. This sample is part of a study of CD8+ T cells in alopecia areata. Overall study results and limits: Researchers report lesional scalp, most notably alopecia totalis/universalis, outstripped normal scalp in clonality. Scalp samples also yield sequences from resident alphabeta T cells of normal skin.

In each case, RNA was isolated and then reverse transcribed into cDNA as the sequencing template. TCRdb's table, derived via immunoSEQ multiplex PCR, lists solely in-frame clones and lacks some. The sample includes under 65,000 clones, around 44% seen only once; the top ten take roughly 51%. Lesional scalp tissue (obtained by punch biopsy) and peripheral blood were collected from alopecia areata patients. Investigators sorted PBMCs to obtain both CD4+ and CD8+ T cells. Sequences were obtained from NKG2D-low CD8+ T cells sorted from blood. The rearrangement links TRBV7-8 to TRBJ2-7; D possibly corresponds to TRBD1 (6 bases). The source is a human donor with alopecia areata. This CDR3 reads CASSHPLQGQGVYEQYF. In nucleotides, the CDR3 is TGTGCCAGCAGCCACCCCCTACAGGGTCAAGGTGTCTACGAGCAGTACTTC. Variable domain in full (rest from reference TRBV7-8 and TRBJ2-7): GAGVSQSPRYKVAKRGQDVALRCDPISGHVSLFWYQQALGQGPEFLTYFQNEAQLDKSGLPSDRFFAERPEGSVSTLKIQRTQQEDSAVYLCASSHPLQGQGVYEQYFGPGTRLTVT.